The 17 T cell receptor beta chains in this list originate from one sample, sequenced in a study of response to subunit inactivated influenza vaccine. TCRdb analysed the RT-PCR reads with MiXCR anew, one entry per CDR3 protein. The sample includes hundreds of thousands of distinct CDR3 sequences, approximately 15% of them seen just once. The specimen was PBMCs from blood, collected roughly 12 days after vaccination. The receptor source for this set is a man aged 50 or older who received an inactivated influenza vaccine.

The chain is built from TRBV24-1 and TRBJ2-1; 7 positions agree with TRBD1. V lost 2 bases to trimming and J lost 9 bases; unmatched junction nucleotides: 6. Germline V CDR1 and CDR2: KGHDR, SFDVKD. This CDR3 comprises 14 residues. In nucleotides, the CDR3 is TGTGCCACCAGTGATTATCGACAGGGTCTTGAGCAGTTCTTC. It specifies CATSDYRQGLEQFF.

The chain joins TRBV4-3 to TRBJ2-6; weak D call: TRBD1 (6 bases). CDR1 and CDR2 from the germline V gene are LGHNA and YSLEER. There are 15 residues in the CDR3. V was clipped by 5 bases and J by 4 bases, with 12 bases between them. The chain's CDR3 is CASSETGGGANVLTF. In DNA, the CDR3 is TGCGCCAGCAGCGAGACAGGCGGCGGGGCCAACGTCCTGACTTTC.

The chain carries TRBV7-2 and TRBJ2-3, with 11 bases identical to TRBD1. V trimming: 6 bases; J trimming: 4 bases; junction bases outside the gene matches: 9. The CDR3 extends over 16 amino acids. Germline CDR1 is SGHTA and CDR2 is FQGNSA. The CDR3 loop reads CASSDVGQGVSDTQYF. The CDR3 DNA is TGTGCCAGCAGTGACGTGGGACAGGGGGTCTCAGATACGCAGTATTTT.

This clonotype was observed a single time. The J gene is TRBJ1-1, the V gene TRBV7-9; D perhaps matches TRBD1 (5 bases). CDR1 SEHNR and CDR2 FQNEAQ come from the germline V gene (reference sequence). The length of the CDR3 is 17 residues. Deletions cut 1 base from V and 5 bases from J, with 20 bases between. This CDR3 is CASSLVGEWGVRTEAFF. CDR3 bases: TGTGCCAGCAGCTTAGTGGGGGAATGGGGGGTACGGACTGAAGCTTTCTTT.

J is TRBJ2-7 and V is TRBV28; 9 bases are shared with TRBD1. The CDR3 covers 15 residues. With V trimmed by 5 bases and J by 6 bases, 11 bases remained unmatched. CDR1 MDHEN and CDR2 SYDVKM come from the germline V gene. Written as DNA, the CDR3 is TGTGCCAGCAGTCCCACAGGGACAGGGTATTCCGAGCAGTACTTC. This translates into CASSPTGTGYSEQYF.

V usage is TRBV12-3 or TRBV12-4 and J usage is TRBJ1-1; no firm D call. This CDR3 spans 14 amino acids. V lost 4 bases to trimming and J lost 4 bases, with 13 bases between them. In DNA, the CDR3 is TGTGCCAGCAGTTACGGGAGTTTGAGCACTGAAGCTTTCTTT. Protein product: CASSYGSLSTEAFF.

This clonotype was seen only a few times. The chain links TRBV3-1 to TRBJ1-1; no firm D call. The V gene lost 4 bases and the J gene lost 1 base, with 10 bases spanning the gap. Germline loops: CDR1 LGHDT, CDR2 YNNKEL (reference sequence). CDR3 length equals 14 residues. The CDR3 DNA reads as TGTGCCAGCAGCCCTACCCTCAAGAACACTGAAGCTTTCTTT. Its translation: CASSPTLKNTEAFF.

The chain is built from TRBV2 and TRBJ2-7; 9 bases map to TRBD1. Germline assignment: CDR1 SNHLY and CDR2 FYNNEI. The CDR3 covers 14 residues. Trimming cost V 7 bases and J 4 bases; bases outside gene matches: 8. CDR3 in DNA: TGTGCCAGCACCGCGACAGGGGGAAAATACGAGCAGTACTTC. The encoded protein is CASTATGGKYEQYF.

This clonotype has more than one count but fewer than ten. The chain recombines TRBV12-3 or TRBV12-4 with TRBJ2-7, with D possibly being TRBD1 (6 bases). The CDR3 is made up of 14 amino acids. Trimming removed 6 bases at V and 3 bases at J, with 15 bases between. The DNA for the CDR3 is TGTGCCAGCAGCCCCTTCGACAGGAGCTACGAGCAGTACTTC. This gives the protein CASSPFDRSYEQYF.

In this sample, this clonotype turned up a few times. The chain is built from TRBV19 and TRBJ2-2; 8 positions match TRBD2. Germline trimming cut 6 bases from V and 7 bases from J; bases unmatched to any gene: 16. The CDR3 runs to 17 residues. Germline assignment: CDR1 LNHDA and CDR2 SQIVND (reference sequence). For the CDR3, the DNA is TGTGCCAGTAGCCTAGGGACCGACGGGAGGGCCGTCGGGGAGCTGTTTTTT. It specifies CASSLGTDGRAVGELFF.

This clonotype was observed a handful of times. The rearrangement joins TRBV5-1 to TRBJ1-1; TRBD1 matches 8 bases. Per the germline V gene, CDR1 is SGHRS and CDR2 is YFSETQ. The CDR3 sequence is 14 residues long. V lost 6 bases, J lost 7 bases, and 11 bases stayed unmatched. The chain's CDR3 is CASTTLTGDDEAFF. The CDR3 nucleotides are TGCGCCAGCACAACATTGACAGGGGATGATGAAGCTTTCTTT.

The chain has TRBV5-6 and TRBJ2-3; the match to TRBD2 covers 15 bases. Trimming removed 5 bases from V and 5 bases from J; junction bases left unmatched: 0. The CDR3 sequence is 14 residues long. Germline loops: CDR1 SGHDT, CDR2 YYEEEE. This chain's CDR3 is CASRGLAGGDTQYF. CDR3 sequence (DNA): TGTGCCAGCAGGGGACTAGCGGGAGGAGATACGCAGTATTTT.

This clonotype was seen at least ten times. The chain carries TRBV6-2 or TRBV6-3 and TRBJ2-7, with D tentatively TRBD1 or TRBD2 (5 bases each). V was shortened by 2 bases and J by 2 bases, with 13 bases between the two germline ends. This CDR3 is 15 amino acids long. CDR1 is MNHEY and CDR2 is SVGEGT in the germline V gene. CDR3 amino acids: CASSYLGPITYEQYF. The CDR3 DNA reads TGTGCCAGCAGTTACCTGGGACCGATAACCTACGAGCAGTACTTC.

This rearrangement joins TRBV29-1 to TRBJ2-7, with D perhaps matching TRBD2 (6 bases). Germline values: CDR1 SQVTM, CDR2 ANQGSEA. Trimming removed 6 bases at V and 0 bases at J, with 12 bases between. CDR3 length equals 13 residues. The CDR3, as DNA: TGCAGCGTCTGGTGGCGGGACTCCTACGAGCAGTACTTC. Its translation is CSVWWRDSYEQYF.

V is TRBV7-2 and J is TRBJ2-7; D not resolved. The CDR3 sequence is 13 residues long. Trimming cost V 5 bases and J 0 bases, with 8 bases left between them. CDR1 SGHTA and CDR2 FQGNSA come from the germline V gene. The CDR3 bases are TGTGCCAGCAGCATTCCTAGCTCCTACGAGCAGTACTTC. This encodes CASSIPSSYEQYF.

There are many counts of this clonotype. The chain employs TRBV7-8 and TRBJ2-1, with D possibly being TRBD1 or TRBD2 (6 bases each). The CDR3 has 15 residues. The V gene's germline CDR1 is SGHVS and CDR2 FQNEAQ. The ends were cut back, 4 bases at V and 9 bases at J, with 19 bases in the middle. In DNA form, the CDR3 reads TGTGCCAGCAGCTCGCAGACAGGAGGGGTATTTGAGCAGTTCTTC. This codes for CASSSQTGGVFEQFF.

The V call is TRBV12-3 or TRBV12-4, the J call TRBJ2-7; 10 nucleotides agree with TRBD1. This CDR3 has 15 residues. Unmatched junction bases numbered 8, after V lost 4 bases and J lost 5 bases. CDR3 loop: CASSSYGTGDNEQYF. The CDR3 DNA follows: TGTGCCAGCAGTTCCTATGGGACAGGGGATAACGAGCAGTACTTC.